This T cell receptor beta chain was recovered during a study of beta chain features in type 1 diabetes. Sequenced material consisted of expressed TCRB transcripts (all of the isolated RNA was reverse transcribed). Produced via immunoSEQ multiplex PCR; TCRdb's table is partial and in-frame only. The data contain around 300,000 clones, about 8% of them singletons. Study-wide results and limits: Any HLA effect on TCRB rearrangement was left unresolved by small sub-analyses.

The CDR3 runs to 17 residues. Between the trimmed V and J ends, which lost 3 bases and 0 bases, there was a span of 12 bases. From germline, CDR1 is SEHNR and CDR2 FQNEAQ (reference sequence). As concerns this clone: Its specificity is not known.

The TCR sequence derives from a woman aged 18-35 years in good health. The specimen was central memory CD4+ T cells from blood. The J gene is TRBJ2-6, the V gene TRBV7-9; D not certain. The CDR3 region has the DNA TGTGCCAGCAGCTTTGATTCGGTTTTCTCTGGGGCCAACGTCCTGACTTTC. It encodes CASSFDSVFSGANVLTF.